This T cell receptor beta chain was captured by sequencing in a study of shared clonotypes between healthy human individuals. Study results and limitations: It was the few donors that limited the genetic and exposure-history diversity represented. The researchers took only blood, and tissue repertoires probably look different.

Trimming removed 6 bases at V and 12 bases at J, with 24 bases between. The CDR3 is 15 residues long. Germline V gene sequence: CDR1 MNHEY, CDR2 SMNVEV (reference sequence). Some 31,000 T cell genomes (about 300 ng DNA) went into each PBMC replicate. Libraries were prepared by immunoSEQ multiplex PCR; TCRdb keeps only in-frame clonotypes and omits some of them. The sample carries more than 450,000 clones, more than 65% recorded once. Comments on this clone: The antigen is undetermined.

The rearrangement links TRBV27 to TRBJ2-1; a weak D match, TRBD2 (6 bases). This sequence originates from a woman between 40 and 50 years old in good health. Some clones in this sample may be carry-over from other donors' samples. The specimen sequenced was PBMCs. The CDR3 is CASRRRGGRDLGQFF. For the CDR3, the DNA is TGTGCCAGCAGACGTAGGGGAGGCCGGGATCTGGGGCAGTTCTTC.